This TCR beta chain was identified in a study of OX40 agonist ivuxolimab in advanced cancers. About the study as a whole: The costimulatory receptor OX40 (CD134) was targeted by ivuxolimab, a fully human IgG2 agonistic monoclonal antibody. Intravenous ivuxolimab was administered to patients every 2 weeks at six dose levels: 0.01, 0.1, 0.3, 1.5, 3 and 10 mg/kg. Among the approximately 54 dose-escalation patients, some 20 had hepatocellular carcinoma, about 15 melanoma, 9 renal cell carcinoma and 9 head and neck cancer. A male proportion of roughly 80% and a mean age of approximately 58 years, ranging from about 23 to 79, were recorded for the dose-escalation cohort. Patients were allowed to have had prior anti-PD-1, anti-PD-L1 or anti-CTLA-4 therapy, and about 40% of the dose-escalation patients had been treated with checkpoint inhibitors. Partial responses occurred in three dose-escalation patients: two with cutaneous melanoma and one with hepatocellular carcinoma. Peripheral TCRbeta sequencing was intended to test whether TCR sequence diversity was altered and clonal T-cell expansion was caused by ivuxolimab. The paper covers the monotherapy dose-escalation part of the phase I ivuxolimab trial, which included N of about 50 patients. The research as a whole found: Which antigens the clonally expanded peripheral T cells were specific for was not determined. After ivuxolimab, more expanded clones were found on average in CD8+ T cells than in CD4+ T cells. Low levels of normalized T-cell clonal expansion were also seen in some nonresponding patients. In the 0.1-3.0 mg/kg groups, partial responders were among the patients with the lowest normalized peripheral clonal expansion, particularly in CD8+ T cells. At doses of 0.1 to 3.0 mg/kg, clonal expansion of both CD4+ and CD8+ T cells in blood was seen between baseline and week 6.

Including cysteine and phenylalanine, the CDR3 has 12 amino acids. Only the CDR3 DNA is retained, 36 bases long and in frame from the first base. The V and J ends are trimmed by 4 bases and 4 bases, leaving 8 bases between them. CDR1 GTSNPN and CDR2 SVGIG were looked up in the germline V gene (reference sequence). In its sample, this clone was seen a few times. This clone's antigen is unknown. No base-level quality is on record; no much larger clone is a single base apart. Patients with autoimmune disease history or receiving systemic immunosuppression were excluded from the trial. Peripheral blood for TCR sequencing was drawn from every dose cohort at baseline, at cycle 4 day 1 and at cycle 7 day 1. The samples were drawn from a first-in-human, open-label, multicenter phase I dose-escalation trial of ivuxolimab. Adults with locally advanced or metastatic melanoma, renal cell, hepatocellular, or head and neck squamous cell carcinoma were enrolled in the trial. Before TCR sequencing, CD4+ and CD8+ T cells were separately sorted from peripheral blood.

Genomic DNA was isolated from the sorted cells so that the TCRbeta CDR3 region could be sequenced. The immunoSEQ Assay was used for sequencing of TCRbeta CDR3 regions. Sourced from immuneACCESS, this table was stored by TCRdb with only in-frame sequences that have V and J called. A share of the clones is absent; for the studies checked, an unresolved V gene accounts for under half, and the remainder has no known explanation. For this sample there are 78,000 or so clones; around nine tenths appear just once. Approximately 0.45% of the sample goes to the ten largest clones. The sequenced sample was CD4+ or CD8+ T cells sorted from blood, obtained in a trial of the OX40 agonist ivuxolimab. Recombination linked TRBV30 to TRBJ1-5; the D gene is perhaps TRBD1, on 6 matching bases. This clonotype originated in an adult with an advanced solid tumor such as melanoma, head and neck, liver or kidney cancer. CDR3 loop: CAWNQGNQPQHF. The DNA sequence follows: TGTGCCTGGAACCAGGGGAATCAGCCCCAGCATTTT.